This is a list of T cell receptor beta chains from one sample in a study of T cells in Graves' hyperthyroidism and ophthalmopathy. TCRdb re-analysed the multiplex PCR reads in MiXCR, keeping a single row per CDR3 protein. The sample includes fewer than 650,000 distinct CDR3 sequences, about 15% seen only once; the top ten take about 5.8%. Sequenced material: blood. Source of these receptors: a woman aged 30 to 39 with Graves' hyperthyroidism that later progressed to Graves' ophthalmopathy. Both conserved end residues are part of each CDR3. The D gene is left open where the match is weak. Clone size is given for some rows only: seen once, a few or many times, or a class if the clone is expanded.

TGTGCCTGGAGAAAAGGCTTCCCCACCTACGAGCAGTACTTC,CAWRKGFPTYEQYF,TRBJ2-7,.,.,TRBV30
TGTGCCTGGAGTGTGGGGACGGGAGAGACCCAGTACTTC,CAWSVGTGETQYF,TRBJ2-5,.,many,TRBV30
TGTGCCAGCAGCCAAGAGACGTTCGGGCAGGGTCTTCGAAATGAGCAGTTCTTC,CASSQETFGQGLRNEQFF,TRBJ2-1,.,few,TRBV3-1
TGTGCCAGCAGCTTAGCACTCCAAGGGGCCAACTATGGCTACACCTTC,CASSLALQGANYGYTF,TRBJ1-2,.,.,TRBV11-3
TGTGCCAGCACCCCCGGTGAGGGGGCTGGGAACGGGGAGCTGTTTTTT,CASTPGEGAGNGELFF,TRBJ2-2,TRBD1,many,TRBV12-3/TRBV12-4
TGTGCCAGCAGTTACGACAGGGGGACGCAGCCCCAGCATTTT,CASSYDRGTQPQHF,TRBJ1-5,TRBD1,many,TRBV6-2/TRBV6-3
TGTGCCAGCAGCCAGAGCTCCTATAATTCACCCCTCCACTTT,CASSQSSYNSPLHF,TRBJ1-6,.,many,TRBV14
TGTGCCAGCAGCGTAGGGGGACAGCCAAATTCACCCCTCCACTTT,CASSVGGQPNSPLHF,TRBJ1-6,TRBD1,few,TRBV9
TGTGCCAGCAGCGTCAAGGCGGTACAGGGGGCTTCACCCCTCCACTTT,CASSVKAVQGASPLHF,TRBJ1-6,TRBD1,few,TRBV5-5
TGTGCCAGCAGCCACGGACAGGGGGCGGGCGGCTACACCTTC,CASSHGQGAGGYTF,TRBJ1-2,TRBD1,few,TRBV3-1
TGTGCCAGCGGGGGATCGGACGGATATGGCTACACCTTC,CASGGSDGYGYTF,TRBJ1-2,.,.,TRBV13
TGTGCCAGCAGCGCCACCGGACTACGGCTCAATGAGCAGTTCTTC,CASSATGLRLNEQFF,TRBJ2-1,.,many,TRBV7-9
TGCAGTGCTAGAAGGGGGGAACGCAATCAGCCCCAGCATTTT,CSARRGERNQPQHF,TRBJ1-5,.,many,TRBV20-1
TGTGCCAGCAGTGGTACGGGACTAGCGGTCTCTGGGGCCAACGTCCTGACTTTC,CASSGTGLAVSGANVLTF,TRBJ2-6,TRBD2,many,TRBV12-3/TRBV12-4
TGTGCCAGCAGTTTCGCATTCCCAGGGCCTGCCTACGAGCAGTACTTC,CASSFAFPGPAYEQYF,TRBJ2-7,.,many,TRBV28
TGTGCCAGCAGTTTGTCCATGGGCAATCAGCCCCAGCATTTT,CASSLSMGNQPQHF,TRBJ1-5,.,many,TRBV28
TGCGCCAGCAGCTTAGGGGGAGGGCCCGAAAATGAGCAGTTCTTC,CASSLGGGPENEQFF,TRBJ2-1,.,.,TRBV5-1
TGCAGCGTTGAAGTCTGGGTGAACACTGAAGCTTTCTTT,CSVEVWVNTEAFF,TRBJ1-1,.,.,TRBV29-1
TGTGCCAGCAGCCACCTGACTAGCTTAAACGAGCAGTACTTC,CASSHLTSLNEQYF,TRBJ2-7,TRBD2,.,TRBV4-2
TGTGCCTGGAGTGTACGGGCTAGCGGGAGCCACGAGCAGTACTTC,CAWSVRASGSHEQYF,TRBJ2-7,TRBD2,many,TRBV30
TGTGCCAGCAGTGAAGCGGACAGTAATCAGCCCCAGCATTTT,CASSEADSNQPQHF,TRBJ1-5,.,many,TRBV2
TGTGCCAGCAGCGACAGGGCAGAGACCCAGTACTTC,CASSDRAETQYF,TRBJ2-5,TRBD1,many,TRBV28
TGTGCCAGCAGTCAACCGGGACAGGGGAGGGAGGAGACCCAGTACTTC,CASSQPGQGREETQYF,TRBJ2-5,TRBD1,.,TRBV28
TGTGCCAGCAGCTCGACTAGCGGGAGACTTAGCGAGCAGTACTTC,CASSSTSGRLSEQYF,TRBJ2-7,TRBD2,few,TRBV7-9
TGTGCCAGTAGTATTATGATGGACACTGAAGCTTTCTTT,CASSIMMDTEAFF,TRBJ1-1,.,.,TRBV19
TGTGCCAGCAGCATCTACGGCTATGGCTACACCTTC,CASSIYGYGYTF,TRBJ1-2,.,many,TRBV11-1